The source of this T cell receptor (beta chain) is a study of regulatory T cells in long-lasting Graves disease listed by TCRdb under 2021. Study-wide context: Patients with newly diagnosed Graves' disease had been on antithyroid drugs for under 3 months. Persistent Graves' disease patients were compared with newly diagnosed Graves' disease patients by peripheral blood TCR sequencing and RNA sequencing. The study took place in China and was registered as a clinical trial. A total of roughly 33 samples underwent TCR sequencing: about 13 from persistent and roughly 20 from newly diagnosed Graves' disease patients.

This clonotype was found many times. The target of this receptor is not known. Per-base quality was not reported, and no clone a single base away is much larger than it. Library preparation used multiplex PCR. Sequencing instrument: Illumina HiSeq 4000. TCR beta libraries were built with iRepertoire HTBI primers and Arm-PCR amplification of CDR3 regions. Before sequencing, the PCR products went through gel purification. The authors' analysis ran thus. Gene usage analysis of CDR3 amino acid clonotypes relied on the roughly 64 TRBV and 12 to 15 TRBJ segments identified across samples. COPE and FqMerger were used to merge filtered high-quality paired reads into contigs. BLAST was used to align contigs to the IMGT TRBV, TRBD and TRBJ reference genes, and CDR3 was defined following IMGT. Highly expanded clones were defined as clonotypes with a frequency above 0.1%. Repertoire diversity was measured by Shannon entropy, and V-J evenness by the Gini coefficient. Public clonotypes were defined as clonotypes shared by more than one individual. TCRdb passed the public sequencing reads through fastp at Q25 and MiXCR, retaining productive beta sequences. Under each unique CDR3 protein, matching rows form one entry showing the most common genes and DNA. V and J calls and clone size were set by TCRdb, not the authors. The sample table records around 500,000 distinct CDR3 sequences; around 16% of these occur just once. 20% to 25% of the sample is held by the ten biggest clonotypes.

What this sample's time point label stands for: newly diagnosed GD, antithyroid drugs for less than 3 months. RNA was extracted from PBMCs in TRIzol for both TCR sequencing and RNA sequencing. The diagnosis of Graves' disease was made according to American Thyroid Association guidelines. Patients for the study were recruited at an endocrinology department in Xi'an, China. Each patient gave 7 to 9.5 milliliters of peripheral blood, collected in an EDTA anticoagulant tube. Ficoll Paque Plus density gradient separation was used to isolate PBMCs, and no additional T cell sorting was done. RNA quality was checked with an Agilent 2100 Bioanalyzer and agarose gel, and concentration with a NanoDrop 2000. The germline V gene (reference sequence) yields LGHDT for CDR1 and YNNKEL for CDR2. The CDR3 runs 17 amino acids, cysteine and phenylalanine included. Only the CDR3 region is kept as DNA, spanning 51 bases read in frame from base 1. Trimming takes 0 bases from V and 2 bases from J, and the germline ends sit 15 bases apart.

Paper-wide results and their limitations: As a limitation, the authors acknowledged that the small sample size may reduce accuracy. Sequencing and analysis were restricted to the TCR beta chain. Because the primary lesion, thyroid tissue, could not be accessed, the study looked at peripheral blood alone. Preferential use of TRBV28, TRBJ1-2 and TRBJ2-5 was observed in persistent disease, whereas TRBV20-1 and TRBJ2-1 were favored in newly diagnosed disease. Lower TCR Shannon entropy and fewer highly expanded clones were observed in persistent Graves' disease patients than in newly diagnosed patients, which suggested clonal expansion. More public clonotypes were shared among persistent patients (under 3,000) than among newly diagnosed patients (966).

The same sample was also used in a study of T cells in Graves' hyperthyroidism and ophthalmopathy. As the second publication notes: Graves' hyperthyroidism was defined as stable when no progression to ophthalmopathy occurred over 18 months of follow-up. Hyperthyroidism patients were newly diagnosed, with disease duration under 2 months, and aged 18 to 65 years. Any patient with an uncontrolled infection, another autoimmune disease, pregnancy or lactation was excluded. Clinical symptoms, serum thyroxine and TRAb, thyroid ultrasound, and orbital computed tomography formed the basis for the diagnoses. The first round of RT-PCR for the TCR CDR3 was performed with the HTBI primer set and the Qiagen OneStep RT-PCR kit. Blood samples also contained most of the expanded thyroid clonotypes (frequency above 0.001), which suggests that blood repertoires may reflect thyroid immune responses. Ophthalmopathy was separated from stable hyperthyroidism by a 13 V-J signature model, with around 88% sensitivity and 81% to 82% specificity obtained in cross-validation and 80%/75% obtained in testing. During validation, the model predicted progression to ophthalmopathy a median of approximately 7 months ahead of onset, with around 71% sensitivity and roughly 75% specificity. TCR V-J signatures able to tell the groups apart were searched for in a discovery cohort of approximately 95 patients, of whom over 40 had Graves' ophthalmopathy and more than 55 had stable Graves' hyperthyroidism. An independent validation cohort of around 19 hyperthyroidism patients and about 16 patients who later progressed to ophthalmopathy tested prospective prediction of ophthalmopathy. The roughly 91 discovery patients were randomly split 7:3 into training and test sets. The study also compared thyroid tissue and blood T-cell repertoires from about six Graves' hyperthyroidism patients. After sampling, hyperthyroidism patients received methimazole starting at 30 mg daily, and ophthalmopathy patients received high-dose intravenous methylprednisolone. Libraries were constructed in a second round of multiplex PCR, after which size selection and purification were carried out. Libraries were sequenced paired-end with 100 bp reads on an Illumina HiSeq2000. Raw data were processed with SOAPnuke, discarding reads with adapters, uncalled bases, mean Phred below 15, or no exact constant-primer or identifier match. COPE v1.2.5 was used to merge the high-quality paired reads, and each unique nucleotide sequence was defined as a clonotype. MiTCR v1.1 was used to align the clonotypes against IMGT TRBV, TRBD and TRBJ reference segments. The analysis included only V-J combinations with a frequency above 0.0001, which together covered more than 99% of the repertoires. The TCS score was defined as F50 (clonal expansion) divided by E x V (chaos), with BLOSUM62-based TCRdist calculated between CDR3 peptides within each V-J. Welch's t-statistics and random forest reduced 514 V-J features to 13, which were used in a naive Bayes classifier (R e1071). Sample size was not statistically predetermined, and blinding of investigators to group allocation was not performed. The paper describes TCR Vbeta CDR3 sequencing of 120 to 150 peripheral blood samples, made up of 43 ophthalmopathy patients, roughly 80 hyperthyroidism patients and roughly 17 progressor patients.

Material: peripheral blood mononuclear cells (PBMCs), obtained at new diagnosis, from a patient treated with antithyroid drugs. This sequence originates from a woman aged 35-65 years with Graves disease. Donor details come from another sample of the same person, matched by shared clones. The sequence joins TRBV3-1 to TRBJ2-3, with the D gene not clear enough to name. The CDR3 amino acid sequence is: CASSQDGRIAPTDTQYF. The DNA is TGTGCCAGCAGCCAAGATGGCAGGATAGCCCCCACAGATACGCAGTATTTT.